The 2 T cell receptor beta chains given below trace back to one sample, sequenced in a study of blood T cell repertoires in COVID-19. Generated by immunoSEQ multiplex PCR, the TCRdb table keeps only in-frame clones and is missing some. The sample lists approximately 64,000 clones, about four fifths occurring once. The specimen sequenced was peripheral blood. The receptors here all came from a woman between 70 and 85 years old with acute or convalescent COVID-19.

The chain carries TRBV19 and TRBJ2-7; D is possibly TRBD1 (6 bases). Germline lookup yields CDR1 LNHDA and CDR2 SQIVND (reference sequence). V dropped 4 bases and J dropped 0 bases, with 10 bases sitting between them. The CDR3 loop spans 14 amino acids. The CDR3 region is CASSNRAYSYEQYF. The CDR3 coding sequence is TGTGCCAGTAGTAACAGGGCTTACTCCTACGAGCAGTACTTC.

This rearrangement joins TRBV28 to TRBJ2-1; 10 bases line up with TRBD2. CDR1 is MDHEN and CDR2 is SYDVKM in the germline V gene. V lost 5 bases to trimming and J lost 8 bases; unmatched junction nucleotides: 6. The CDR3 runs 14 residues. The CDR3 sequence is CASSPSGSGYEQFF. CDR3 DNA: TGTGCCAGCAGTCCTAGCGGGAGTGGTTATGAGCAGTTCTTC.